These 20 T cell receptor beta chains share one sample of origin, sequenced in a study of T cell responses to AZD1222 COVID-19 vaccine (dated by TCRdb to the early 2020s). The protocol used for the library was the immunoSEQ multiplex PCR assay. TCRdb retrieved this table from immuneACCESS and kept in-frame rearrangements only. Not all clones are present; in checked studies, unresolved V genes account for under half, and no reason is known for the remainder. The sample includes 110,000 to 150,000 clones, with over 75% observed a single time. The ten largest clones capture around 1.5% of the sample. Interpreted using the paper, the time point label stands for: baseline before first vaccination. The sequenced sample was peripheral blood, obtained on day 0 of AZD1222 vaccination. The receptors here all came from an adult in good health.

The chain carries TRBV19 and TRBJ2-5; 9 bases line up with TRBD1. CDR1 is LNHDA, CDR2 SQIVND, per germline (reference sequence). V shed 6 bases and J 4 bases; nucleotides not matched to a gene: 3. This CDR3 has 13 residues. The CDR3 DNA sequence: TGTGCCAGTAGAGGGACAGGGATAGAGACCCAGTACTTC. Protein sequence: CASRGTGIETQYF. The entire variable domain, with the rest obtained from reference TRBV19 and TRBJ2-5, is as follows: DGGITQSPKYLFRKEGQNVTLSCEQNLNHDAMYWYRQDPGQGLRLIYYSQIVNDFQKGDIAEGYSVSREKKESFPLTVTSAQKNPTAFYLCASRGTGIETQYFGPGTRLLVL.

The chain links TRBV2 to TRBJ2-3; TRBD2 agrees at 9 bases. J was trimmed by 0 bases and V by 1 base; bases with no gene match: 14. The CDR3 consists of 20 residues. The germline CDR1 and CDR2 sequences are SNHLY and FYNNEI. The CDR3 DNA is TGTGCCAGCAGTGAAGGCATAGCGGGAGTGTTCGGACGGAGCACAGATACGCAGTATTTT. Amino acids: CASSEGIAGVFGRSTDTQYF.

The chain has TRBV11-3 and TRBJ1-1, with D possibly being TRBD1 (6 bases). V gave up 4 bases and J gave up 3 bases, with 9 bases separating them. Germline V gene lookup returns CDR1 SGHNT and CDR2 YENEEA. The length of the CDR3 is 13 residues. This CDR3 is CASSWTADTEAFF. CDR3 DNA: TGTGCCAGCAGCTGGACAGCCGACACTGAAGCTTTCTTT.

V is TRBV7-2 and J is TRBJ1-6, with D hard to call. This CDR3 is built from 16 residues. Germline CDR1 and CDR2: SGHTA and FQGNSA. V lost 4 bases to trimming and J lost 8 bases, with 18 bases between them. The CDR3 loop is CASSSELGRSDSPLHF. CDR3 bases: TGTGCCAGCAGCTCAGAATTGGGGAGGTCTGATTCACCCCTCCACTTT.

This chain links TRBV4-2 with TRBJ2-2; unclear D gene. The germline V gene encodes CDR1 LGHNA and CDR2 YNFKEQ. V shed 0 bases and J shed 0 bases, with 8 bases lying between them. This CDR3 spans 16 amino acids. CDR3 sequence reads: CASSQDAFTNTGELFF. The CDR3 DNA reads as TGTGCCAGCAGCCAAGATGCGTTCACGAACACCGGGGAGCTGTTTTTT.

This clone was seen only once. This chain connects TRBV6-2 or TRBV6-3 to TRBJ1-1; D possibly corresponds to TRBD1 (5 bases). This CDR3 region has 14 residues. CDR1 MNHEY and CDR2 SVGEGT come from the germline V gene. Trimming stripped 6 bases from V and 1 base from J, with 12 bases between. The CDR3 nucleotides read TGTGCCAGCAGCTATTTGAGGGGGAACACTGAAGCTTTCTTT. Translating gives CASSYLRGNTEAFF.

The chain uses TRBV28 and TRBJ2-2; 7 bases are shared with TRBD1. Germline V CDR1 and CDR2: MDHEN, SYDVKM. Trimming took 1 base from V and 1 from J; bases not matched to a gene: 6. This CDR3 has 17 amino acids. The chain's CDR3 is CASSLYKGAENTGELFF. In nucleotides, the CDR3 is TGTGCCAGCAGTTTATATAAGGGGGCAGAGAACACCGGGGAGCTGTTTTTT.

This sequence joins TRBV3-1 (or the pseudogene TRBV3-2) and TRBJ1-1; 7 bases are a match to TRBD1. The CDR3 extends over 15 amino acids. Germline CDR1 reads LGHDT; CDR2 reads YNNKEL (reference sequence). Trimming removed 4 bases from V and 3 bases from J; junction bases left unmatched: 8. The CDR3 here is CASSPTDRSDTEAFF. CDR3 coding DNA: TGTGCCAGCAGCCCAACGGACAGGAGTGACACTGAAGCTTTCTTT.

The V and J genes are TRBV5-6 and TRBJ2-7, with a tentative D call TRBD1 (6 bases). Germline CDR1 SGHDT, CDR2 YYEEEE. This CDR3 has 15 amino acids. The V end lost 3 bases, the J end lost 0 bases, and 13 bases lay between the germline ends. The CDR3 DNA sequence: TGTGCCAGCAGCTCTACAGGGAAAAACTCCTACGAGCAGTACTTC. Translating gives CASSSTGKNSYEQYF.

The CDR3 loop reads CASSLIRTGTGNTIYF. The CDR3 DNA reads TGTGCCAGCAGCTTAATCAGAACAGGGACCGGAAACACCATATATTTT. V usage is TRBV11-2 and J usage is TRBJ1-3; tentative D call: TRBD1 (6 bases). From germline, CDR1 is SGHAT and CDR2 FQNNGV. This CDR3 is 16 amino acids long. With 2 bases removed from V and 4 bases from J, the gap between germline ends came to 15 bases. The full variable domain, completed using reference TRBV11-2 and TRBJ1-3, is EAGVAQSPRYKIIEKRQSVAFWCNPISGHATLYWYQQILGQGPKLLIQFQNNGVVDDSQLPKDRFSAERLKGVDSTLKIQPAKLEDSAVYLCASSLIRTGTGNTIYFGEGSWLTVV.

The chain carries TRBV18 and TRBJ1-5, with D possibly TRBD1 on 5 matching bases. CDR1 and CDR2 (germline): KGHSH, LQKENI. V lost 0 bases to trimming and J lost 4 bases, with 7 bases between them. The CDR3 runs to 14 residues. CDR3 sequence reads: CASSPPWGNQPQHF. The CDR3 DNA is TGTGCCAGCTCACCACCTTGGGGGAATCAGCCCCAGCATTTT.

The CDR3 DNA reads as TGTGCCAGCAGTTTATTTTGGGGAGGAGAGACCCAGTACTTC. Translation gives CASSLFWGGETQYF. V is TRBV27 and J is TRBJ2-5; maybe TRBD2 (6 bases). Germline assignment: CDR1 MNHEY and CDR2 SMNVEV (reference sequence). The CDR3 is 14 amino acids. V lost 1 base and J 4 bases, leaving 10 bases between the germline ends.

With regard to this clone: Germline is not matched at one junction end, which may reflect a read error. DNA of the CDR3: TGTGCCAGCAGCTTAGTAGGAAGCTTGCTCTTT. As protein: CASSLVGSLLF. V and J are TRBV7-9 and TRBJ1-1, with unresolved D. Per germline, CDR1 SEHNR and CDR2 FQNEAQ (reference sequence). The CDR3 is 11 amino acids.

The chain is built from TRBV3-1 (or the pseudogene TRBV3-2) and TRBJ1-1, with 8 positions matching TRBD1. Germline V gene lookup returns CDR1 LGHDT and CDR2 YNNKEL (reference sequence). The CDR3 is made up of 17 amino acids. With 2 bases clipped from V and 0 bases from J, the junction kept 8 bases outside the gene matches. The CDR3 nucleotides are TGTGCCAGCAGCCAACTGTCAGGGGGCCCCATGAACACTGAAGCTTTCTTT. Its protein is CASSQLSGGPMNTEAFF.

The J gene is TRBJ2-1, the V gene TRBV4-1, with D unclear. V was trimmed by 1 base and J by 5 bases, leaving 9 bases between them. There are 14 residues in the CDR3. Per the germline V gene, CDR1 is MGHRA and CDR2 is YSYEKL. CDR3 sequence: CASSQASWDNEQFF. The DNA for the CDR3 is TGCGCCAGCAGCCAAGCTAGTTGGGACAATGAGCAGTTCTTC.

Details on this clone: Other DNA sequences in the sample encode the same CDR3. The V and J genes are TRBV6-5 and TRBJ2-7, with D hard to call. Trimming took 0 bases from V and 3 from J, leaving 12 bases between them. Looked up from germline, CDR1 is MNHEY and CDR2 is SVGAGI. This CDR3 comprises 15 residues. The CDR3 sequence is CASSYSNQASYEQYF. The CDR3 bases are TGTGCCAGCAGTTACTCGAACCAGGCGAGCTACGAGCAGTACTTC.

V and J are TRBV28 and TRBJ2-1, with 11 bases aligning to TRBD2. Germline CDR1 MDHEN, CDR2 SYDVKM. The CDR3 is 16 amino acids. J gave up 4 bases and V 5 bases, and 7 bases lay outside the gene matches. CDR3 nucleotide sequence: TGTGCCAGCAGTCTAATACTAGCGGGAGAGTACAATGAGCAGTTCTTC. This encodes CASSLILAGEYNEQFF.

The chain couples TRBV19 to TRBJ2-2; a possible D gene is TRBD2 (6 bases). Germline V gives CDR1 LNHDA, CDR2 SQIVND (reference sequence). Trimming took 3 bases from V and 7 from J, leaving 18 bases between them. CDR3 size: 16 residues. This CDR3 is CASSMGPGLSFGELFF. DNA for the CDR3: TGTGCCAGTAGTATGGGGCCGGGACTCAGTTTCGGGGAGCTGTTTTTT.

The chain couples TRBV19 to TRBJ1-4; D is perhaps TRBD1 (6 bases). Per the germline V gene, CDR1 is LNHDA and CDR2 is SQIVND (reference sequence). The CDR3 consists of 13 residues. V was pared by 5 bases and J by 14 bases, with 18 bases between. The CDR3 sequence: CASSLRSGTTLFF. CDR3 DNA: TGTGCCAGTAGTCTCCGTTCCGGGACAACTCTGTTTTTT.

This sequence joins TRBV7-9 and TRBJ1-2, with D possibly matching TRBD1 (6 bases). The V and J ends lost 6 bases and 2 bases respectively, with 10 bases between them. The CDR3 contains 13 residues. Per germline, CDR1 SEHNR and CDR2 FQNEAQ (reference sequence). The CDR3 coding sequence is TGTGCCAGCAGGCCCGGGACAAACTATGGCTACACCTTC. It yields the protein CASRPGTNYGYTF.